One and the same sample provided the 20 T cell receptor beta chains below, sequenced in a study of tumor-infiltrating lymphocytes in primary liver carcinoma. Priming with a constant-region primer yielded TCR beta cDNA from 400 to 550 ng total RNA. Slightly modified ARM-PCR with three nested multiplex PCR rounds yielded TCR beta libraries. With TRBV1-TRBV30 forward primers and a C-beta reverse primer, the first two PCR rounds were run for about 10 cycles each. TCRdb passed the multiplex PCR reads through MiXCR, listing each CDR3 protein once. The sample shows about 78,000 distinct CDR3 sequences, 71% of them seen only once. Co-extraction yielded RNA and DNA from approximately 20-30 mg of unsorted bulk tissue. The specimen sequenced was liver tumor tissue from sampling region 4. Stated subset: tumor region T4, right-lateral pole. The receptors originated from a woman aged 55-70 years with primary liver carcinoma and hepatitis B virus infection.

This chain uses TRBV5-4 with TRBJ2-2; the D gene is possibly TRBD1 (6 bases). The CDR3 is 15 amino acids. Germline lookup yields CDR1 SGHNT and CDR2 YYREEE (reference sequence). With 4 bases removed from V and 8 bases from J, the gap between germline ends came to 18 bases. CDR3 region: CASSQQGGGTGELFF. CDR3 DNA: TGTGCCAGCAGCCAACAGGGTGGGGGAACTGGGGAGCTGTTTTTT.

In the case of this clonotype: A junction boundary mismatches the germline segment, possibly from a read error. The chain has TRBV6-5 and TRBJ1-1; D gene unclear. Germline values: CDR1 MNHEY, CDR2 SVGAGI. CDR3 length: 13 residues. For the CDR3, the DNA is TGTGCCAGCAGTTTGAACACGTTCACTGAAGCCTTCTTT. It yields the protein CASSLNTFTEAFF.

This clonotype has just one count. One junction end does not reproduce the germline sequence, and a read error may be involved. The J gene is TRBJ2-7, the V gene TRBV11-2; D is tentatively TRBD1 or TRBD2 (5 bases each). The CDR3 is 13 residues long. The germline V gene encodes CDR1 SGHAT and CDR2 FQNNGV. CDR3 sequence reads: CASIPGPHYKQYF. The CDR3 DNA reads as TGTGCCAGCATCCCGGGACCGCACTACAAGCAGTACTTC.

As concerns this clonotype: This may arise from a read error, as a much more abundant clone is one base away. The V call is TRBV30, the J call TRBJ1-2, with TRBD1 matching 7 bases. The CDR3 length is 12 residues. Germline V lookup: CDR1 GTSNPN, CDR2 SVGIG (reference sequence). The CDR3 DNA sequence: TGTACCACACAGGGACAGCGGCCCGGCTACACCTTC. It codes for CTTQGQRPGYTF.

With regard to this clonotype: A read error is possible here, since a much larger clone lies one base away. This sequence joins TRBV5-1 and TRBJ2-3, with D perhaps matching TRBD1 or TRBD2 (5 bases each). Germline values: CDR1 SGHRS, CDR2 YFSETQ. The CDR3 is made up of 14 amino acids. The V gene lost 5 bases and the J gene lost 2 bases, with 12 bases spanning the gap. The chain's CDR3 is CASRIGEITDTQYF. As DNA, the CDR3 is TGCGCCAGCAGAATAGGGGAGATCACAGATACGCAGTATTTT.

Comments on this clonotype: Given the absence of the conserved phenylalanine or tryptophan at the CDR3 end, a read error is likely. The CDR3 nucleotides read TGTGCCAGCAACTCGACGACTAGCGGGAGCCGCAATGACCAGTTCTTA. This sequence encodes CASNSTTSGSRNDQFL. The chain uses TRBV11-1 and TRBJ2-1, with 12 nucleotides matching TRBD2. CDR3 size: 16 residues. In germline, CDR1 is SGHAT, CDR2 FQDESV (reference sequence).

In its sample, this clonotype was seen once. Because the CDR3 is missing its conserved closing phenylalanine or tryptophan, this is likely a read error. The limits of the CDR3 on the DNA are not certain, so only TCRdb's listed CDR3 is given. This sequence joins TRBV29-1 and TRBJ2-1; the table's D call, TRBD2, was not checked against the DNA. Including both end residues, the CDR3 is 16 amino acids long. The germline V gene has CDR1 SQVTM and CDR2 ANQGSEA. This CDR3 reads CSVRIFSSGTYNEQFS.

About this clonotype itself: At one end the junction does not follow the germline gene, possibly because of a read error. The V gene is TRBV30, the J gene TRBJ2-2, with D maybe TRBD2 (5 bases). This CDR3 contains 14 residues. Germline CDR1 and CDR2: GTSNPN and SVGIG (reference sequence). The CDR3 region is CALSVGLTSRELFF. CDR3 in DNA: TGTGCCTTGAGTGTAGGACTCACCTCCAGGGAGCTGTTTTTT.

The rearrangement joins TRBV7-3 to TRBJ1-1; D remains ambiguous. V lost 8 bases to trimming and J lost 1 base, with 11 bases between them. Per the germline V gene, CDR1 is SGHTA and CDR2 is FQGTGA. The CDR3 totals 13 residues. CDR3 nucleotides: TGTGCCAGCTCGACGGACGAGAACACTGAAGCTTTCTTT. This gives the protein CASSTDENTEAFF.

Turning to this clonotype: One end of the junction fails to match germline, which may point to a read error. The rearrangement links TRBV28 to TRBJ2-7; the D is unclear. Germline-derived CDR1 and CDR2 are MDHEN and SYDVKM. This CDR3 is built from 18 residues. In nucleotides, the CDR3 is TGTACCAGTAGTTTATCTCAAGTCGGATGGGGTAGAAGGTACGAGCAGTACTTC. Its protein product is CTSSLSQVGWGRRYEQYF.

For this clonotype: This CDR3 fails to terminate in the conserved phenylalanine or tryptophan, so it likely reflects a read error. The chain combines TRBV11-2 with TRBJ2-7; weak D call: TRBD1 (5 bases). Germline CDR1 and CDR2: SGHAT and FQNNGV. The CDR3 runs to 15 residues. CDR3 bases: TGTGCCAGTAGCTTACGATGGACAAGGGAAAACGAGCAGTACTTG. It is translated as CASSLRWTRENEQYL.

This clonotype was picked up one time. This clone may be a read error of a much larger clone one base away. CDR3: CAWSIPAGGSYNEQFF. Here the CDR3 DNA reads TGTGCCTGGAGTATACCGGCGGGAGGGTCCTACAATGAGCAGTTCTTC. The rearrangement joins TRBV30 to TRBJ2-1, with 9 nucleotides matching TRBD2. The CDR3 totals 16 residues. J was trimmed by 1 base and V by 2 bases; bases with no gene match: 6. Germline V gene lookup returns CDR1 GTSNPN and CDR2 SVGIG (reference sequence).

Notes on this clonotype: Sequence at one end of the junction differs from germline and may be a read error. The V and J genes are TRBV29-1 and TRBJ1-5; D is uncertain. The CDR3 is 16 residues long. Germline V gene lookup returns CDR1 SQVTM and CDR2 ANQGSEA. CDR3 bases: TGCAGCGTTGAAGATCCCGGGAATGGTAGTAATCAGTCCCAGCATTTT. Amino acids: CSVEDPGNGSNQSQHF.

For this clonotype: The junction does not match germline at one end; this may be a read error. The chain uses TRBV12-5 and TRBJ2-1; D remains ambiguous. The CDR3 spans 15 residues. CDR1 is LGHNT and CDR2 is FRNRAP in the germline V gene. The CDR3 loop reads CASASRAGVYNAQFF. As DNA, the CDR3 is TGTGCTAGTGCCTCCCGGGCTGGGGTCTACAATGCGCAGTTCTTC.

Details on this clonotype: The junction and the germline gene differ at one end; a read error may be behind it. This chain uses TRBV4-2 with TRBJ2-4; D is unresolved. The CDR3 is 17 residues long. The germline V gene has CDR1 LGHNA and CDR2 YNFKEQ. The DNA for the CDR3 is TGTGCCAGCAGACAAGAGGCCGGTCTCCCCGGTAAAAATATTCAGTACTTC. Translation: CASRQEAGLPGKNIQYF.

As for this clonotype: The junction departs from the called germline gene at one end, perhaps through a read error. The genes are TRBV11-2 and TRBJ2-7; 8 bases are shared with TRBD2. Germline-derived CDR1 and CDR2 are SGHAT and FQNNGV. The length of the CDR3 is 18 residues. The DNA of the CDR3 is TGTGCCAGTAGCTTAGATTGGGTCTGTCTAGCGGGTCCCTACGGGCAGTACTTC. It is translated as CASSLDWVCLAGPYGQYF. Variable domain in full (rest from reference TRBV11-2 and TRBJ2-7): EAGVAQSPRYKIIEKRQSVAFWCNPISGHATLYWYQQILGQGPKLLIQFQNNGVVDDSQLPKDRFSAERLKGVDSTLKIQPAKLEDSAVYLCASSLDWVCLAGPYGQYFGPGTRLTVT.

At least ten counts were recorded for this clonotype. At one end, the junction sequence differs from germline, possibly due to a read error. The chain joins TRBV12-3 or TRBV12-4 to TRBJ2-3; 13 bases are shared with TRBD2. The CDR3 runs to 13 residues. This CDR3 is CASSLTQGLAGSF. CDR3 sequence (DNA): TGTGCCAGCAGTCTCACCCAGGGACTAGCGGGGAGTTTT.

The chain is built from TRBV28 and TRBJ2-1, with D unclear. The germline gives CDR1 MDHEN, CDR2 SYDVKM. CDR3 length: 13 residues. V dropped 6 bases and J dropped 0 bases, with 6 bases sitting between them. CDR3 amino acids: CASRPSSYNEQFF. Written as DNA, the CDR3 is TGTGCCAGCAGGCCGAGCTCCTACAATGAGCAGTTCTTC.

Comments on this clonotype: One end of the junction fails to match germline, which may point to a read error. The chain uses TRBV28 and TRBJ2-7, with 9 nucleotides matching TRBD2. The CDR3 covers 15 residues. Germline V CDR1 and CDR2: MDHEN, SYDVKM. This CDR3 is CTSSPSEAGGSKQYF. The CDR3 DNA is TGTACCAGCAGCCCCTCGGAAGCGGGAGGTAGTAAGCAGTACTTC.

By proportion, this clonotype is medium-sized. The gene calls are TRBV11-2 and TRBJ1-4; 7 positions match TRBD1. Germline assignment: CDR1 SGHAT and CDR2 FQNNGV. The CDR3 runs 15 residues. V trimming: 0 bases; J trimming: 5 bases; junction bases outside the gene matches: 3. The CDR3 nucleotides are TGTGCCAGCAGCTTAGAAGGGGGCGAAAATGAAAAACTGTTTTTT. Its protein product is CASSLEGGENEKLFF.